Shown below are 9 T cell receptor beta chains from a single sample sequenced in a study of shared clonotypes between healthy human individuals. TCRdb keeps only in-frame clones here, not all; method: immunoSEQ multiplex PCR. This table holds some 690,000 clones, about 90% found once. Sequenced material: memory CD8+ T cells from PBMCs. The subset is: CD45RO+ cells pooled with CCR7-negative TemRA cells. The receptors originated from a man between 18 and 35 years old in good health. Some clones in this sample may be carry-over from other donors' samples.

V usage is TRBV14 and J usage is TRBJ1-4, with D hard to call. The CDR3 consists of 19 residues. Germline assignment: CDR1 SGHDN and CDR2 FVKESK. The ends were cut back, 0 bases at V and 6 bases at J, with 23 bases in the middle. In DNA, the CDR3 is TGTGCCAGCAGCCAAGAAAGGAGCCCGGGCACTTTGGCTTATGAAAAACTGTTTTTT. It codes for CASSQERSPGTLAYEKLFF.

The rearrangement joins TRBV28 to TRBJ2-6; D gene uncertain. V lost 3 bases, J lost 0 bases, and 12 bases lay in between. Germline-derived CDR1 and CDR2 are MDHEN and SYDVKM. CDR3 length: 17 amino acids. For the CDR3, the DNA is TGTGCCAGCAGTTTCTTCCTGGCCACCTCTGGGGCCAACGTCCTGACTTTC. Translation gives CASSFFLATSGANVLTF.

The chain couples TRBV4-1 to TRBJ2-7; D call uncertain. The CDR3 length is 16 residues. CDR1 MGHRA and CDR2 YSYEKL come from the germline V gene. V was shortened by 0 bases and J by 4 bases, with 16 bases between the two germline ends. The CDR3 reads CASSQDLPGMDYEQYF. CDR3 nucleotides: TGCGCCAGCAGCCAAGATCTGCCAGGTATGGATTACGAGCAGTACTTC.

V is TRBV14 and J is TRBJ1-2, with D possibly matching TRBD1 (5 bases). The CDR3 sequence is 15 residues long. Trimming cost V 0 bases and J 5 bases, with 13 bases left between them. Looked up from germline, CDR1 is SGHDN and CDR2 is FVKESK. The CDR3 sequence: CASSQDGREEYGYTF. The CDR3 nucleotides read TGTGCCAGCAGCCAAGATGGCAGGGAGGAGTATGGCTACACCTTC.

The chain couples TRBV7-9 to TRBJ1-1; unclear D gene. The CDR3 loop spans 17 amino acids. From germline, CDR1 is SEHNR and CDR2 FQNEAQ (reference sequence). Trimming took off 7 bases at V and 0 bases at J, with 21 bases between the two ends. For the CDR3, the DNA is TGTGCCAGCATGAAAACACCCAGGTTCTTCATGAACACTGAAGCTTTCTTT. This encodes CASMKTPRFFMNTEAFF.

The V gene is TRBV5-4, the J gene TRBJ1-4; D is unclear. Trimming cost V 1 base and J 0 bases, with 13 bases left between them. CDR1 and CDR2 from the germline V gene are SGHNT and YYREEE (reference sequence). The length of the CDR3 is 17 residues. CDR3 bases: TGTGCCAGCAGCTTGCAATCCCCGCCCACAACTAATGAAAAACTGTTTTTT. Translated: CASSLQSPPTTNEKLFF.

The chain couples TRBV7-7 to TRBJ2-1; TRBD1 might be the D (6 bases). V lost 2 bases to trimming and J lost 1 base, with 12 bases between them. There are 16 residues in the CDR3. Germline lookup yields CDR1 SSHAT and CDR2 FNYEAQ (reference sequence). The CDR3: CASSLRTGSSYNEQFF. CDR3 in DNA: TGTGCCAGCAGCTTAAGAACAGGGTCTTCCTACAATGAGCAGTTCTTC.

The chain links TRBV29-1 to TRBJ2-5; 8 bases line up with TRBD2. V gave up 5 bases and J gave up 4 bases; unmatched junction bases: 15. The CDR3 has 16 residues. The germline CDR1 and CDR2 sequences are SQVTM and ANQGSEA. CDR3 sequence (DNA): TGCAGCGTTTTCCTCTTGGCGGGAGGTCTGACAGAGACCCAGTACTTC. Residues: CSVFLLAGGLTETQYF.

This clone showed up just a few times. This sequence joins TRBV23-1 and TRBJ2-2, with 12 bases identical to TRBD2. TRBV23-1 qualifies as an ORF whose function is uncertain. V shed 2 bases, J shed 8 bases, and the junction held 9 bases outside the gene matches. The CDR3 runs to 17 residues. The CDR3 DNA is TGCGCCAGCAGTCAACCGTCGACTAGCGGGAGTACGGGGGAGCTGTTTTTT. The encoded protein is CASSQPSTSGSTGELFF.